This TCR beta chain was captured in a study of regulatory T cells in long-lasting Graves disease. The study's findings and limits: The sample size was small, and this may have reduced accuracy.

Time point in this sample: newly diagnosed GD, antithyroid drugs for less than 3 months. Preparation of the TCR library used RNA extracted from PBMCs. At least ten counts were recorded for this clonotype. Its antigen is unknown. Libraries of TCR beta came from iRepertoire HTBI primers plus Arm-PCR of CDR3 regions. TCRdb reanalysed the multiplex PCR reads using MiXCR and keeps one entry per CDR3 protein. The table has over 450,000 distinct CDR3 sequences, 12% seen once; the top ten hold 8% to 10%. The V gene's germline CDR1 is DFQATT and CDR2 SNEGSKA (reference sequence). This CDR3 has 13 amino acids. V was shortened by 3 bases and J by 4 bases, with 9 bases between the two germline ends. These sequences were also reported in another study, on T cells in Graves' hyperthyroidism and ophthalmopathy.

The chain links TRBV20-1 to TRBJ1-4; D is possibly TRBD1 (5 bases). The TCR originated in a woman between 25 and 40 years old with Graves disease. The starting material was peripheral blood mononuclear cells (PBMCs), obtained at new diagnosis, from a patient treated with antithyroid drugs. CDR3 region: CSARPGGNEKLFF. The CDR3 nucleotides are TGCAGTGCTAGGCCCGGGGGTAATGAAAAACTGTTTTTT.